What follows is one TCR beta chain and its context. The data were obtained in a study of blood T cell repertoires in COVID-19. As processed by the authors: Nucleated cell counts were estimated from reference gene primer amplification. The repertoire was sequenced with immunoSEQ multiplex PCR; TCRdb's copy has only in-frame clones and lacks some. V and J calls and clone size are given by that table; D and trimming were obtained from the DNA. The table has just under 65,000 clones, about 76% seen once. The V gene's germline CDR1 is SNHLY and CDR2 FYNNEI. The V end was cut by 6 bases, the J end by 7 bases, with 15 bases between. There are 13 residues in the CDR3.

This receptor was taken from a human donor in a cohort sampled during active COVID-19. This rearrangement joins TRBV2 to TRBJ1-1; perhaps TRBD1 as D (6 bases). The sequenced sample consisted of peripheral blood. As DNA, the CDR3 is TGTGCCAGCAGAGTGCGAGGGGGACATGAAGCTTTCTTT. Its protein product is CASRVRGGHEAFF.